This TCR beta chain came from a study of PD-L1 blockade in urothelial cancer. Across the study: Twenty-five of 29 patients were males with bladder-origin urothelial cancer.

Clones were read by immunoSEQ multiplex PCR, and TCRdb kept only the in-frame ones, dropping some. The profile shows some 27,000 clones, around 85% of them singletons. Germline V CDR1 and CDR2: MNHEY, SMNVEV (reference sequence). V gave up 2 bases and J gave up 2 bases, with 24 bases separating them. This CDR3 contains 19 residues. This sequence was found in a man aged 45-60 years with urothelial cancer. V and J are TRBV27 and TRBJ1-2; D may be TRBD1 (5 bases). The input for sequencing was PBMCs, taken around atezolizumab (anti-PD-L1) treatment. In DNA form, the CDR3 reads TGTGCCAGCAGTTTAAGGCCCCCAATTGGATCGAAGGGGAACTATGGCTACACCTTC. Translation gives CASSLRPPIGSKGNYGYTF.